This TCR beta chain was sequenced during a study of identical twins. Study-wide results and caveats: It was out-of-frame TCR alpha sharing in monozygotic twins that models underestimated.

The CDR3 is 15 amino acids. CDR1 DFQATT and CDR2 SNEGSKA come from the germline V gene (reference sequence). The junction had 7 bases not matched to a gene; V was cut back by 0 bases and J by 6 bases. Notes on this clonotype: Antigen: not known.

TCRdb fed the 5' RACE reads into MiXCR, producing one record per CDR3 protein. The sample has roughly 540,000 distinct CDR3 sequences, about 20% seen once. The same specimen was also included in a second study, on T cells expressing NK-cell markers. That report notes: Restriction of the sorted population to alpha-beta TCR T cells was achieved in several experiments with an anti-gamma-delta TCR antibody.

The source is a young woman in good health. The sequenced material came from CD4+ T cells sorted from blood. The chain carries TRBV20-1 and TRBJ1-2, with TRBD1 matching 10 bases. DNA for the CDR3: TGCAGTGCTAGAGACGCGGGACAGGGGATACATGGCTACACCTTC. Amino acid sequence: CSARDAGQGIHGYTF.